The following is a TCR beta chain sequence with its context. This clone was detected a few times. Which antigen it targets is not known. The sample holds no much larger clone one base away, and base qualities are not on file. This sample was included in a study of cytomegalovirus exposure and HLA in healthy donors (dated by TCRdb to 2016 to 2017). With regard to the full study: According to an earlier analysis of a few hundred of the donors, about 179 million T cells yielded 90 million to 130 million unique TCR beta sequences and 250 to 350 Gb of sequence data. The study aimed to test whether cataloging public T cell receptors could reveal signatures of past pathogen exposure. The number of donors typed differed by locus, with roughly 620-640 for A, B, C, DRB1 and DQB1, roughly 520 for DQA1, 600 to 610 for DPA1, and some 440 for DPB1. Approximately 300 gigabases of sequencing data and 70 million to 95 million unique TCR sequences made up an early release that covered 500 to 650 HLA-typed donors. In an earlier analysis of 500 to 650 of the donors, high-throughput TCR beta sequencing was used to judge whether each TCR beta V gene segment behaved as functional or pseudogenic. The T cell repertoires of 700 or so subjects were profiled by immunosequencing and related to cytomegalovirus serostatus. HLA typing included class I and class II loci at four-digit resolution. The study combined high-throughput TCR immunosequencing, statistical association of individual TCRs with disease status, and machine learning to predict cytomegalovirus infection status. All discovery cohort repertoires had been generated on a single sequencing platform. Besides the first cohort of 666 subjects, a separate validation cohort made up of 120 different subjects was used. On average, roughly 250,000 unique TCR beta nucleotide sequences were sequenced per donor among a few hundred genotyped donors of the cohort, with roughly 20% of those sequences being non-productive. Donor age, sex, ethnicity and CMV serostatus were compiled alongside the repertoire data. Of the roughly 410 genotyped donors, more than 75% were placed in the genetic ancestry cluster associated with self-reported Caucasian donors. To study patterns of TCR occurrence, a later analysis re-analyzed previously published TCR beta repertoires from 500 to 850 donors and added high-resolution HLA genotyping. A later genetic analysis used genome-wide SNP genotypes for 398 of the 666 donors, treating that subset as a discovery cohort. Four or five DR-DQ haplotypes were treated as single units for association and clustering because of strong linkage in the cohort. The later analysis used no new phenotypic data to find candidate immune exposures, relying instead on TCR beta sequences and their occurrence across donors. What the research found in general, with its limitations: The 87-base-pair reads could not distinguish some IMGT-functional V segments, including TRBV6-2 and TRBV6-3, so those segments were excluded. While some public TCRs were present in many individuals, most TCR sequences turned up only very rarely across donors. The authors suggested that the approach could potentially be generalized to other disease states and immunological phenotypes. HLA typing was unavailable for some donors at each locus, so association tests used only the typed subset. CMV serostatus was the only immune exposure information available for the cohort. Strong co-occurrence of HLA alleles, especially DR and DQ, made assigning TCR associations to individual alleles difficult. Three of the identified cytomegalovirus-associated TCR beta chains were confirmed in vitro to be specific for cytomegalovirus antigens. In a later analysis, the rate of TCR association differed among HLA loci, with DRB1 alleles having the most associated TCRs and HLA-C alleles having the fewest. A further reported finding was that TCR beta sequences accurately predicted the HLA-A and HLA-B alleles for most subjects in the first cohort. This cohort had only TCR beta chains sequenced, and the lack of alpha or paired-chain data limited which features could be detected. Cytomegalovirus status was reported to be diagnosed by the classifier with high specificity and sensitivity in both the original and validation cohorts. In a later analysis, 15,000 to 20,000 TCR beta sequences were associated with specific HLA alleles at a false discovery rate of 0.05. Presence/absence analyses assumed roughly uniform sequencing depth across donors, an assumption that may not hold. According to a later analysis, most CMV-associated TCR beta chains appeared to be HLA-restricted, and the HLA associations seemed to be driven largely by CMV exposure. In a later analysis, HLA-associated TCR beta chains were found to be more clonally expanded and to have lower generation probabilities than equally common non-associated chains. The sequencing pipeline was judged likely to have produced a cluster of highly shared sequence variants as a technical artifact. Correlated functional status among segregating V segments might reflect linkage disequilibrium, but an unknown experimental factor could not be ruled out. In a later analysis, several top co-occurrence clusters were reported to appear linked to parvovirus B19, influenza, CMV and Epstein-Barr virus. In a later genetic analysis, a missense DCLRE1C variant was associated with V-gene and J-gene trimming of TCR beta chains, and the association was replicated in an independent cohort. In an earlier analysis of some 550 of the donors, most TCR beta V segments were observed in productive rearrangements about 87% or about 30% of the time, broadly matching IMGT annotations. Roughly 15 rarely observed V segments, including chromosome 9 orphons, were excluded from the earlier analysis of some 590 of the donors because counts were too low. The study gave a list of roughly 150 TCR beta chains associated with cytomegalovirus. A later genetic analysis reported fewer N-insertions in productive TCRs among donors in an Asian-associated ancestry cluster than the roughly 690-donor mean.

In total, 600 or so healthy bone marrow donors made up the cohort. All cohort members were sampled while nominally healthy, although unrecorded immune exposures were likely present. The donor was CMV seronegative and belonged to the group of 380 or so seronegative cohort members. A peripheral blood sample was collected from each donor, and TCR beta sequencing was performed on peripheral blood mononuclear cells. Genomic DNA was extracted from the blood cell samples with the Qiagen DNeasy Blood Extraction Kit. The library was made by the immunoSEQ multiplex PCR assay. For the multiplex PCR, a mixture combining 60 forward primers for TCR Vbeta segments and 13 reverse primers for TCR Jbeta segments was used. Amplification of the CDR3 region of rearranged TCR beta genes was performed with a multiplex PCR assay on genomic DNA. The Illumina HiSeq System was used to sequence the amplified TCR beta libraries as 87-base-pair reads. The authors' analysis ran thus. In a later analysis, some 80 million unique TCR beta chains were counted across the 650 to 700 repertoires, and roughly 10 million of these chains were shared by at least two donors. Raw reads were error-corrected and collapsed into unique sequences by a nearest-neighbor algorithm in which closely related sequences were merged to remove PCR and sequencing errors. Alignment of CDR3 sequences to IMGT reference sequences was used to assign V, D and J gene segments. For a sequence to be retained, at least a six-nucleotide match to both a V gene segment and a J gene segment was required. A rearrangement was called productive if the CDR3 had no stop codons and remained in frame with V and J, and every other rearrangement was called non-productive. Following IMGT convention, CDR3 was defined as the stretch from the second conserved V-encoded cysteine to the conserved J-encoded phenylalanine. In an earlier analysis of 500 to 650 of the donors, sequences lacking an unambiguous match to a single V gene segment were excluded. In an earlier analysis of a few hundred of the donors, a V segment was called functional when productive rearrangements were above 56.7%, and segregating when the standard deviation between donors exceeded 5%. A statistical classification framework was built for diagnosing cytomegalovirus status from the catalog of TCR beta chain sequences. V and J gene assignment, in a later analysis, came from comparing TCR nucleotide sequences with IMGT/GENE-DB human TR gene sequences. In a later analysis, CDR3 sequences and most-parsimonious VDJ recombination scenarios were assigned using the TCRdist pipeline. In a later analysis, each TCR beta chain was defined by its CDR3 amino acid sequence together with its V-gene family, and reads without a unique V-gene family were excluded. In a later analysis, fewer than 600 highly shared, low-generation-probability nucleotide sequences were removed to address suspected cross-contamination and a sequencing artifact. For each public chain, a later analysis derived a clonal expansion index from normalized ranks of inferred template counts within each repertoire. A later analysis computed generation probabilities with a VDJ recombination model fitted to out-of-frame rearrangements, and checked the results against IGoR. Hypergeometric tests were used in a later analysis to score TCR-TCR, TCR-HLA and TCR-CMV co-occurrence, with a repertoire-size bias correction applied to the TCR pairs. In a later analysis, false discovery rates were estimated by permuting HLA or CMV assignments 20 times. In a later analysis, co-occurring TCRs were grouped using DBSCAN, and TCRdist sequence similarity was added for clustering within HLA-allele-positive subsets. Co-occurrence clustering excluded repertoires with fewer than 30,000 or more than 120,000 public chains, plus five with anomalous nucleotide sharing. Held by TCRdb, this immuneACCESS table contains in-frame sequences only and omits some clones. Under half of the omission traces to an unresolved V gene where checked; the cause of the rest is unknown. The V and J calls and clone size are taken from that table; D and trimming were inferred from the DNA. The sample table records under 150,000 clones; 65% to 75% of these occur just once. The top ten clonotypes cover almost 4.5% of the sample.

Based on the germline V gene, the CDR1 and CDR2 sequences are KGHSH and LQKENI. From the cysteine through the phenylalanine, the CDR3 covers 20 amino acids. The retained sequence is limited to the CDR3, 60 bases, with the frame set at the first base. After removal of 1 base from V and 0 bases from J, the junction retains 8 bases not matched to a gene. The chain couples TRBV18 to TRBJ2-6; 11 bases in the middle match TRBD1. Sequenced sample: PBMCs. The receptor's source is a man in his sixties in good health and CMV-seronegative. The base sequence is TGTGCCAGCTCACCACGGACAGGGGGCCTTGAAGCCTCTGGGGCCAACGTCCTGACTTTC. It translates to CASSPRTGGLEASGANVLTF.